The 21 T cell receptor beta chains listed next were all sequenced from one sample in a study of Tregs in tolerant kidney transplant recipients. Profiled with immunoSEQ multiplex PCR; TCRdb holds only in-frame clones, not every one. The sample shows 200,000 to 300,000 clones, 80% to 85% of them seen only once. The sequenced material came from CD4+ T cells from blood. All receptors derive from a human donor in good health.

This clone occurred once. The V and J genes are TRBV6-6 and TRBJ1-1; no reliable D call. The V gene lost 5 bases and the J gene lost 7 bases, with 11 bases spanning the gap. The CDR3 consists of 12 residues. The germline gives CDR1 MNHNY, CDR2 SVGAGI (reference sequence). CDR3 sequence: CASSPLDVEAFF. DNA for the CDR3: TGTGCCAGCAGTCCCTTGGACGTTGAAGCTTTCTTT.

V and J are TRBV13 and TRBJ1-2, with D possibly being TRBD1 (5 bases). Trimming cost V 5 bases and J 4 bases, with 11 bases left between them. This CDR3 contains 13 residues. Germline V gene sequence: CDR1 PRHDT, CDR2 FYEKMQ (reference sequence). CDR3 in amino acids: CASSMRGLYGYTF. CDR3 DNA: TGTGCCAGCAGCATGCGGGGACTCTATGGCTACACCTTC.

The V call is TRBV11-2, the J call TRBJ2-7; possible D gene TRBD1, 6 bases. The CDR3 extends over 16 amino acids. Germline assignment: CDR1 SGHAT and CDR2 FQNNGV. V lost 3 bases and J lost 2, with 17 bases in between. The CDR3 loop reads CASSFISLGAPYEQYF. The CDR3 nucleotides read TGTGCCAGCAGCTTTATTTCTTTGGGGGCCCCCTACGAGCAGTACTTC.

The rearrangement links TRBV5-1 to TRBJ2-2, with 11 bases aligning to TRBD2. Germline CDR1 reads SGHRS; CDR2 reads YFSETQ. The trim removed 3 bases at V and 3 bases at J, leaving 7 bases unmatched. The CDR3 has 17 residues. The CDR3 DNA reads as TGCGCCAGCAGCTATTTTCTAGCGGGGGGCGACACCGGGGAGCTGTTTTTT. Its translation is CASSYFLAGGDTGELFF.

The V call is TRBV5-1, the J call TRBJ2-4; 10 positions agree with TRBD1. Per the germline V gene, CDR1 is SGHRS and CDR2 is YFSETQ. CDR3 size: 16 residues. The V gene end was trimmed by 4 bases and the J gene end by 0 bases; junction bases not matched to a gene: 4. The CDR3 loop is CASSGDRGLAKNIQYF. The CDR3 DNA reads as TGCGCCAGCAGCGGGGACAGGGGACTAGCCAAAAACATTCAGTACTTC.

The CDR3, as DNA: TGTGCCAGCAGCAACGGACTAGCGGGAGGTTGGGACAATGAGCAGTTCTTC. This translates into CASSNGLAGGWDNEQFF. This rearrangement joins TRBV9 to TRBJ2-1; 14 positions match TRBD2. Germline trimming cut 4 bases from V and 5 bases from J; bases unmatched to any gene: 8. The CDR3 loop spans 17 amino acids. The germline gives CDR1 SGDLS, CDR2 YYNGEE.

The J gene is TRBJ2-7, the V gene TRBV5-1; 10 nucleotides agree with TRBD2. The CDR3 is 15 amino acids. Germline trimming cut 4 bases from V and 0 bases from J; bases unmatched to any gene: 4. Germline assignment: CDR1 SGHRS and CDR2 YFSETQ. CDR3 nucleotide sequence: TGCGCCAGCAGCCCAACTAGCGGGGACTCCTACGAGCAGTACTTC. It yields the protein CASSPTSGDSYEQYF.

This clone has more than one count but fewer than ten. Here the CDR3 DNA reads TGTGCCAGCAGCTTAGTCTCCGGAGGGGGACATCGAACTGGGAATGAGCAGTTCTTC. It translates to CASSLVSGGGHRTGNEQFF. V and J are TRBV7-9 and TRBJ2-1; D is perhaps TRBD1 or TRBD2 (6 bases each). CDR3 length: 19 residues. The ends were cut back, 1 base at V and 7 bases at J, with 26 bases in the middle. CDR1 is SEHNR and CDR2 is FQNEAQ in the germline V gene (reference sequence).

This clone was seen just once. The chain is built from TRBV7-2 and TRBJ2-5, with D perhaps TRBD2 (7 bases). The V gene lost 1 base and the J gene lost 3 bases, with 12 bases spanning the gap. This CDR3 is 15 amino acids long. Germline values: CDR1 SGHTA, CDR2 FQGNSA. The CDR3 loop reads CASSLERGREETQYF. For the CDR3, the DNA is TGTGCCAGCAGCTTAGAAAGGGGGAGGGAAGAGACCCAGTACTTC.

The chain carries TRBV6-1 and TRBJ1-6, with D hard to call. The V end was cut by 5 bases, the J end by 8 bases, with 13 bases between. The CDR3 runs 14 residues. Germline assignment: CDR1 MNHNS and CDR2 SASEGT. The CDR3 sequence: CASSSGPDYSPLHF. The CDR3 nucleotides read TGTGCCAGCAGTTCCGGGCCCGATTATTCACCCCTCCACTTT.

The CDR3 loop reads CASVQGFETYEQYF. Here the CDR3 DNA reads TGCGCCAGCGTACAGGGATTTGAGACCTACGAGCAGTACTTC. This chain joins TRBV10-2 and TRBJ2-7; maybe TRBD1 (6 bases). CDR1 is WSHSY, CDR2 SAAADI, per germline. Trimming took 8 bases from V and 2 from J, leaving 16 bases between them. The CDR3 length is 14 residues.

The chain is built from TRBV10-1 and TRBJ1-5, with D unclear. CDR3 length: 12 amino acids. The germline V gene encodes CDR1 WNHNN and CDR2 SYGVQD (reference sequence). With 6 bases removed from V and 4 bases from J, the gap between germline ends came to 7 bases. The CDR3 sequence is CASSMGNQPQHF. DNA of the CDR3: TGCGCCAGCAGCATGGGGAATCAGCCCCAGCATTTT.

The J gene is TRBJ1-2, the V gene TRBV5-1; D unclear. Germline V gives CDR1 SGHRS, CDR2 YFSETQ. Between the trimmed V and J ends, which lost 4 bases and 5 bases, there was a span of 15 bases. This CDR3 is 14 amino acids long. The CDR3 is CASSEEGVRYGYTF. The CDR3 region has the DNA TGCGCCAGCAGCGAGGAGGGAGTTCGGTATGGCTACACCTTC.

The genes are TRBV4-1 and TRBJ1-3; D is undetermined. With 0 bases removed from V and 0 bases from J, the gap between germline ends came to 9 bases. The CDR3 contains 16 residues. Germline V gene lookup returns CDR1 MGHRA and CDR2 YSYEKL. The CDR3 sequence is CASSQDGVSSGNTIYF. The CDR3, as DNA: TGCGCCAGCAGCCAAGATGGAGTTAGCTCTGGAAACACCATATATTTT.

The V call is TRBV5-1, the J call TRBJ2-7; possibly TRBD1 for D (6 bases). In germline, CDR1 is SGHRS, CDR2 YFSETQ. V lost 1 base, J lost 3 bases, and 8 bases lay in between. The CDR3 sequence is 13 residues long. The CDR3, as DNA: TGCGCCAGCAGCTTGACAGGGTACTACGAGCAGTACTTC. This translates into CASSLTGYYEQYF.

This clone was seen more than once but under ten times. The chain is built from TRBV9 and TRBJ1-2; possibly TRBD1 for D (5 bases). Germline assignment: CDR1 SGDLS and CDR2 YYNGEE. Trimming shortened V by 6 bases and J by 3 bases, and 18 bases separated the two germline ends. The CDR3 is 15 amino acids. The CDR3 reads CASTPRGIGDYGYTF. CDR3 DNA sequence: TGTGCCAGCACCCCCCGGGGGATTGGGGACTATGGCTACACCTTC.

The genes are TRBV15 and TRBJ2-6; D might be TRBD1 (7 bases). V gave up 3 bases and J gave up 1 base, with 25 bases separating them. The CDR3 has 21 amino acids. The germline gives CDR1 LNHNV, CDR2 YYDKDF (reference sequence). The CDR3 region has the DNA TGTGCCACCAGCAGGAAATACCCCGGGACAGCGGAGGGATCTGGGGCCAACGTCCTGACTTTC. It codes for CATSRKYPGTAEGSGANVLTF. The full variable domain, completed using reference TRBV15 and TRBJ2-6, is DAMVIQNPRYQVTQFGKPVTLSCSQTLNHNVMYWYQQKSSQAPKLLFHYYDKDFNNEADTPDNFQSRRPNTSFCFLDIRSPGLGDTAMYLCATSRKYPGTAEGSGANVLTFGAGSRLTVL.

The genes are TRBV5-5 and TRBJ1-4, with TRBD1 as a possible D gene (5 bases). The CDR3 sequence is 17 residues long. V was cut by 1 base and J by 4 bases, with 17 bases left in between. CDR1 is SGHKS, CDR2 YYEKEE, per germline (reference sequence). CDR3: CASSLRYHGAFNEKLFF. CDR3 nucleotides: TGTGCCAGCAGCTTGAGGTACCATGGGGCCTTTAATGAAAAACTGTTTTTT.

In its sample, this clone was seen a few times. Here the CDR3 reads CASSEDRGNYGYTF. The CDR3, as DNA: TGTGCCAGCTCAGAAGACAGGGGGAACTATGGCTACACCTTC. The V and J genes are TRBV18 and TRBJ1-2; 9 positions match TRBD1. The germline V gene has CDR1 KGHSH and CDR2 LQKENI. Trimming removed 5 bases from V and 2 bases from J; junction bases left unmatched: 3. The CDR3 totals 14 residues. The entire variable domain, with the rest obtained from reference TRBV18 and TRBJ1-2, is as follows: NAGVMQNPRHLVRRRGQEARLRCSPMKGHSHVYWYRQLPEEGLKFMVYLQKENIIDESGMPKERFSAEFPKEGPSILRIQQVVRGDSAAYFCASSEDRGNYGYTFGSGTRLTVV.

The chain recombines TRBV6-5 with TRBJ2-1; TRBD2 might be the D (6 bases). The CDR3 loop spans 13 amino acids. Germline CDR1 MNHEY, CDR2 SVGAGI. The V gene lost 5 bases and the J gene lost 5 bases, with 10 bases spanning the gap. The CDR3 nucleotides are TGTGCCAGCAGTCCGGAGGGTCACAATGAGCAGTTCTTC. It is translated as CASSPEGHNEQFF.

This clone was counted a single time. The gene calls are TRBV11-2 and TRBJ1-6, with D possibly matching TRBD1 (5 bases). CDR1 SGHAT and CDR2 FQNNGV come from the germline V gene. Deletions cut 1 base from V and 0 bases from J, with 13 bases between. The CDR3 is 18 residues long. CDR3 loop: CASSLVGAGSSYNSPLHF. For the CDR3, the DNA is TGTGCCAGCAGCTTAGTCGGGGCCGGGAGCTCCTATAATTCACCCCTCCACTTT.